A selection of T cell receptor beta chains follows, all from one sample in a study of molecular identifiers for immune sequencing clone quantification. TCRdb reprocessed the PCR reads via MiXCR and lists one record per CDR3 protein. The sample consists of 88,000 or so distinct CDR3 sequences, 21% of them appearing once. Material: naive CD8+ T cells from blood, with Jurkat cell RNA spiked in. All receptors derive from a human donor in good health. Some libraries in this study had Jurkat cell RNA spiked in. CDR3s include the opening cysteine and the closing phenylalanine or tryptophan. A D gene is named only where the DNA matches it firmly. Where a row states a size, it is once, few, many or the class of an expanded clone; other rows omit it.

CDR3 DNA,CDR3 protein,J gene,clone size,V gene,D gene
TGTGCCAGCAGTTATGGGACACAGGATGGCTACACCTTC,CASSYGTQDGYTF,TRBJ1-2,.,TRBV28,.
TGTGCCAGCAGCTATGGAGTGGCAGGGACCTACGAGCAGTACTTC,CASSYGVAGTYEQYF,TRBJ2-7,many,TRBV5-4,.
TGTGCCAGCAGCTCGACAGGGTCCGACGAGCAGTACTTC,CASSSTGSDEQYF,TRBJ2-7,many,TRBV7-9,TRBD1
TGTGCCAGCAGCCAAGAACAATTCGGGTCCGGGGAGCTGTTTTTT,CASSQEQFGSGELFF,TRBJ2-2,.,TRBV3-1,.
TGTGCCTGGAGCGAGGGATTAGCGGGAGTTGATCGTGAGACCCAGTACTTC,CAWSEGLAGVDRETQYF,TRBJ2-5,few,TRBV30,TRBD2
TGTGCCAGCAGCTTAATATCTGGGACTAGCTCCTACGAGCAGTACTTC,CASSLISGTSSYEQYF,TRBJ2-7,.,TRBV7-9,TRBD2
TGCGCCAGCAGCCAAGAGAGGTTCATGAACACTGAAGCTTTCTTT,CASSQERFMNTEAFF,TRBJ1-1,few,TRBV4-3,.
TGCAGCGTTTCGGTAGGGGGTCGATTCACAGATACGCAGTATTTT,CSVSVGGRFTDTQYF,TRBJ2-3,many,TRBV29-1,.
TGTGCCAGCAGAGTCAGCGGCGAGCAGTACTTC,CASRVSGEQYF,TRBJ2-7,many,TRBV6-5,.
TGTGCCAGCAGCTTAGCTGACCCTAGGCCAGATACGCAGTATTTT,CASSLADPRPDTQYF,TRBJ2-3,.,TRBV7-9,.
TGTGCCAGCAGCCACCCCACAGGGCTCTATGGCTACACCTTC,CASSHPTGLYGYTF,TRBJ1-2,many,TRBV4-2,.
TGTGCCAGCAGCTTTTCGGCAGTCACAGATACGCAGTATTTT,CASSFSAVTDTQYF,TRBJ2-3,many,TRBV11-2,.
TGCAGCGTTGAGGAGAGACCCCAGGACAGGGATTACTATGGCTACACCTTC,CSVEERPQDRDYYGYTF,TRBJ1-2,many,TRBV29-1,TRBD1
TGTGCCAGCAGTGCCACTAGCGGGAGGGCCTGGAGCACAGATACGCAGTATTTT,CASSATSGRAWSTDTQYF,TRBJ2-3,.,TRBV6-2/TRBV6-3,TRBD2
TGCGCCAGCAGTGGGCGGGGGGCCGCGGAACAAGAGACCCAGTACTTC,CASSGRGAAEQETQYF,TRBJ2-5,.,TRBV10-2,TRBD2
TGTGCCAGCAGCCCGGTGTTATCCTACGAGCAGTACTTC,CASSPVLSYEQYF,TRBJ2-7,few,TRBV12-3/TRBV12-4,.
TGTGCCAGCAGCTTGGTCGGGACAGGGTTTGACGAGCAGTACTTC,CASSLVGTGFDEQYF,TRBJ2-7,few,TRBV5-8,TRBD1
TGTGCCGGCAGTTTATCAGGCGGGAGGGCCGCCAATGAGCAGTTCTTC,CAGSLSGGRAANEQFF,TRBJ2-1,.,TRBV27,TRBD2
TGCGCCAGCAGCCAAGGTACAGGTCGCTACGAGCAGTACTTC,CASSQGTGRYEQYF,TRBJ2-7,many,TRBV4-1,.
TGTGCCATCAGCTCACCCGGGATTGATACGCAGTATTTT,CAISSPGIDTQYF,TRBJ2-3,many,TRBV10-3,.
TGTGCCAGCAGCTTGGGGACTAGCGGCTACAATGAGCAGTTCTTC,CASSLGTSGYNEQFF,TRBJ2-1,many,TRBV7-2,TRBD2
TGTGCCAGCAGCTTAGGTCGTCGGAGCTCCTATAATTCACCCCTCCACTTT,CASSLGRRSSYNSPLHF,TRBJ1-6,many,TRBV7-9,.
TGTGCCAGCAGTACTAGCGCCTTGGACTACGAGCAGTACTTC,CASSTSALDYEQYF,TRBJ2-7,few,TRBV2,TRBD2
TGCGCCTGCAGCCCTCGGGGGATTAACACCGGGGAGCTGTTTTTT,CACSPRGINTGELFF,TRBJ2-2,.,TRBV4-3,.
TGCAGTGCTAGAGATACGTCGTACAATGAGCAGTTCTTC,CSARDTSYNEQFF,TRBJ2-1,.,TRBV20-1,.
TGTGCCAGCAGTGATCTAGGTTCCGGGGAGCTGTTTTTT,CASSDLGSGELFF,TRBJ2-2,few,TRBV6-1,.
TGTGCCAGCAGCCCCCGGGCAGGGCCTACCGACACTGAAGCTTTCTTT,CASSPRAGPTDTEAFF,TRBJ1-1,many,TRBV7-9,.
TGTGCCAGCAGCCCGATTGGCTCGTCATGGGAGCTGTTTTTT,CASSPIGSSWELFF,TRBJ2-2,.,TRBV9,.
TGCGCCAGCAGCCAAGATTTAAGTATTCAGCCCCAGCATTTT,CASSQDLSIQPQHF,TRBJ1-5,many,TRBV4-1,.
TGTGCCAGCAGCTTGGCTTTCACCGGGACAGGGTGGTTTGGGGCCAACGTCCTGACTTTC,CASSLAFTGTGWFGANVLTF,TRBJ2-6,many,TRBV5-6,TRBD1
TGCAGCCCCCTGGGATTGGGGGTGGTTAACCAGCCCCAGCATTTT,CSPLGLGVVNQPQHF,TRBJ1-5,many,TRBV29-1,.
TGTGCCAGCAGTTTATCAATGAACGAGCAGTACTTC,CASSLSMNEQYF,TRBJ2-7,few,TRBV12-3/TRBV12-4,.